Reported below is one T cell receptor beta chain. This clone appeared a few times. No antigen is known for it. Nothing much larger sits one base from this clone, and base qualities are not available. Using the deep immunoSEQ assay, TCR CDR3 regions were amplified from genomic DNA by multiplex PCR. Extracted genomic DNA from each cell subset was spread evenly across all wells of several immunoSEQ 96-well plates, with each plate serving as a replicate. Each replicate PCR for sorted subsets received around 0.2 ug genomic DNA, equal to about 30,000 T cell genomes. Purified libraries were quantified with a Qubit 3.0 fluorometer, sized on a Bioanalyzer 2100, and re-quantified with the KAPA Library Quantification kit. Every immunoSEQ 96-well plate was sequenced on a separate single-read 150-cycle Illumina NextSeq 550 flow cell. Turning to the authors' computational methods: Because the immunoSEQ output included only junctional sequences and no quality scores, the filtering could not be the same as the filtering used for full-length reads. To assign V/J genes and CDR3, sequences were annotated using PyIR, a Python wrapper for IgBLAST v1.9, with IMGT germline references. Reads were removed for weak V/J assignments (E-value above 1e-6), missing CDR3, stop codons, out-of-frame junctions, or ambiguous translated residues. V3J clonotypes were defined as sequences sharing an identical inferred V gene, J gene, and CDR3 amino acid sequence. To compute the percentage overlap between repertoires, the number of shared unique clonotypes was divided by the size of the smaller repertoire. RTK rarefaction, the Chao1 estimator, and Recon v2.1 estimates of unobserved clonotypes were used to assess repertoire richness. For all TCRbeta clonotypes obtained by the gDNA method from four donors, generation probabilities were computed with OLGA. The immuneACCESS repertoire file appears here via TCRdb, limited to in-frame rearrangements. These files lack a portion of the clones; in checked studies, under half of the deficit traces to unresolved V genes, and the cause of the others is not known. That table gives V, J and clone size, and the DNA gave D and trimming. The sample table shows about 1.1 million clones, and 78% are seen once. Of the sample, 0.6% to 0.7% is held by the ten largest clones.

Including the terminal cysteine and phenylalanine, the CDR3 comprises 14 residues. CDR3 DNA is the only sequence kept; it has 42 bases, read in frame from the first base. V and J are trimmed by 0 bases and 9 bases, and the gene matches miss 6 bases of the junction. The germline V gene gives CDR1 as SGHDN and CDR2 as FVKESK. The source of the sample is a study of shared clonotypes between healthy human individuals (dated by TCRdb to 2018 to 2021). At the level of the whole study: The cohort included a few men and a couple of women between 18 and 49 years of age. Blood TCR repertoires of roughly five healthy adults were deeply sequenced to estimate repertoire size and the extent of clonotype sharing between individuals. For each donor, CD4 naive and CD4 memory were each given three plates, CD8 naive was given two plates, and CD8 memory was given one plate. To increase sequencing depth and limit assay-specific biases, TCR repertoire library preparation and sequencing were carried out by different laboratories using diverse techniques. Between about 0.8 and 9 billion PBMCs per donor were obtained by leukapheresis.

The donors were healthy, HIV-negative adults with no recently reported acute infections or vaccinations. Only Caucasian adults living in Nashville, Tennessee, USA were represented among the donors. Magnetic negative selection was used to enrich CD4+ T cells, after which naive cells were positively selected on CD45RA and the negative fraction became the memory subset. After blood collection by leukapheresis, PBMCs were isolated using Ficoll-Histopaque density gradient centrifugation and then cryopreserved in the vapor phase of liquid nitrogen. Analytical flow cytometry was used to check the purity and quantity of each magnetically sorted T cell population. From each sorted fraction, genomic DNA was isolated and quantified by UV absorbance on a Nanodrop 2000c. Results and caveats for the whole study, not just this receptor: The genetic and exposure-history diversity represented was limited by the small number of donors. Naive subsets generally had larger estimated clonotype richness than memory subsets did. Pairwise subsampling led to the expectation that sequencing depth would affect the degree of clonotype sharing among donors. Compared with non-shared clonotypes, the clonotypes found in all four sorted-subset donors had higher generation probabilities. Sampling was restricted to blood, and TCR repertoires in tissue are likely to differ from TCR repertoires in blood. Incomplete sequencing was indicated by rarefaction of sorted-subset datasets, despite the large sequencing depth. When a handful of donors were compared, the shared fraction of clonotypes was 5% to 6.5% for naive CD4, around 4% for naive CD8, 2.3% for memory CD4, and roughly 0.43% for memory CD8.

Recombination connected TRBV14 to TRBJ1-1; 8 bases in the middle match TRBD1. The sequencing sample was made of memory CD4+ T cells from PBMCs. The cell subset or site label corresponds to: CD45RA-negative fraction. This sequence originates from a man between 18 and 29 years old in good health. Some clones in this sample may be carry-over from other donors' samples. This receptor carries the CDR3 CASSQDEDRDQAFF. At the DNA level, the sequence is TGTGCCAGCAGCCAAGATGAGGACAGGGATCAAGCTTTCTTT.